This is a list of T cell receptor beta chains from one sample in a study of shared clonotypes between healthy human individuals. Some clones are missing from TCRdb's copy, which holds only in-frame ones; the method was immunoSEQ multiplex PCR. The profile shows some 2,100,000 clones, around 93% of them singletons. Sequenced: naive CD8+ T cells from PBMCs. These receptor sequences come from a man aged 18 to 29 in good health. Some clones in this sample may be carry-over from other donors' samples. The CDR3 runs from the conserved cysteine through the conserved F or W. Fields, in order: clone size, J gene, V gene, D gene, CDR3 DNA, CDR3 protein. D genes are given only for firm matches. Clone size is not always given. Where it is, it says once, few, many or a class for expanded clones.

clone_size: -; j_call: TRBJ1-1; v_call: TRBV11-3; d_call: -; cdr3_nt: TGTGCCAGCAGCACCCAGGACAGCCCGAACACTGAAGCTTTCTTT; cdr3_aa: CASSTQDSPNTEAFF
clone_size: -; j_call: TRBJ2-1; v_call: TRBV28; d_call: TRBD2; cdr3_nt: TGTGCCAGCAAGACGAGACTAGCGAAAGAACCCAATGAGCAGTTCTTC; cdr3_aa: CASKTRLAKEPNEQFF
clone_size: -; j_call: TRBJ2-7; v_call: TRBV6-6; d_call: -; cdr3_nt: TGTGCCAGCAGTTCTGAGTGGGAAACCTACGAGCAGTACTTC; cdr3_aa: CASSSEWETYEQYF
clone_size: -; j_call: TRBJ2-7; v_call: TRBV6-1; d_call: -; cdr3_nt: TGTGCCAGCAGTGAAGCGGTCAACTACGAGCAGTACTTC; cdr3_aa: CASSEAVNYEQYF
clone_size: -; j_call: TRBJ2-1; v_call: TRBV4-3; d_call: -; cdr3_nt: TGCGCCAGCAGCCTAAGTCCTCCAAGAATGAGCTCCTACAATGAGCAGTTCTTC; cdr3_aa: CASSLSPPRMSSYNEQFF
clone_size: -; j_call: TRBJ2-7; v_call: TRBV4-1; d_call: -; cdr3_nt: TGCGCCAGCAGCCAGGGTGCGCCCTACGAGCAGTACTTC; cdr3_aa: CASSQGAPYEQYF
clone_size: -; j_call: TRBJ1-2; v_call: TRBV18; d_call: -; cdr3_nt: TGTGCCAGCTCACCACCGGCGACAGCCTCCTATGGCTACACCTTC; cdr3_aa: CASSPPATASYGYTF
clone_size: once; j_call: TRBJ2-6; v_call: TRBV10-3; d_call: TRBD1; cdr3_nt: TGTGCCATCAGTTTCTCTCCAGGGGGTTCTGGGGCCAACGTCCTGACTTTC; cdr3_aa: CAISFSPGGSGANVLTF
clone_size: once; j_call: TRBJ2-1; v_call: TRBV6-1; d_call: -; cdr3_nt: TGTGCCAGCATCTTGGGCCGGAATGAGCAGTTCTTC; cdr3_aa: CASILGRNEQFF
clone_size: once; j_call: TRBJ2-7; v_call: TRBV9; d_call: -; cdr3_nt: TGTGCCAGCAGCGAACGGGGCTACGAGCAGTACTTC; cdr3_aa: CASSERGYEQYF
clone_size: -; j_call: TRBJ1-1; v_call: TRBV6-5; d_call: -; cdr3_nt: TGTGCCAGCAGTTACTCGGGACACGGGAACACTGAAGCTTTCTTT; cdr3_aa: CASSYSGHGNTEAFF
clone_size: -; j_call: TRBJ2-1; v_call: TRBV7-9; d_call: -; cdr3_nt: TGTGCCAGCAGCTTATGGCAGGGTCGGGAAAATGAGCAGTTCTTC; cdr3_aa: CASSLWQGRENEQFF
clone_size: -; j_call: TRBJ2-1; v_call: TRBV9; d_call: -; cdr3_nt: TGTGCCAGCAGCGTAGCGGGCCGTGGGCCGAGCTCCTACAATGAGCAGTTCTTC; cdr3_aa: CASSVAGRGPSSYNEQFF
clone_size: -; j_call: TRBJ1-5; v_call: TRBV4-2; d_call: -; cdr3_nt: TGTGCCAGCAGCCAAGATTTGGCAGTTAATCAGCCCCAGCATTTT; cdr3_aa: CASSQDLAVNQPQHF
clone_size: -; j_call: TRBJ2-2; v_call: TRBV23-1; d_call: -; cdr3_nt: TGCGCCAGCAGTCAGCTTCGACGGGGAAACACCGGGGAGCTGTTTTTT; cdr3_aa: CASSQLRRGNTGELFF
clone_size: few; j_call: TRBJ2-7; v_call: TRBV27; d_call: TRBD1; cdr3_nt: TGTGCCAGCAGTTGGACAGGGCCTTCTTACGAGCAGTACTTC; cdr3_aa: CASSWTGPSYEQYF
clone_size: -; j_call: TRBJ2-7; v_call: TRBV25-1; d_call: TRBD2; cdr3_nt: TGTGCCAGCAGTGGAATAGCGGGAGTCGACGAGCAGTACTTC; cdr3_aa: CASSGIAGVDEQYF
clone_size: -; j_call: TRBJ1-1; v_call: TRBV27; d_call: -; cdr3_nt: TGTGCCAGCATGCAGGCAGCCATGAACACTGAAGCTTTCTTT; cdr3_aa: CASMQAAMNTEAFF
clone_size: -; j_call: TRBJ2-3; v_call: TRBV9; d_call: TRBD2; cdr3_nt: TGTGCCAGCAGCGCCCTAGGGGAGGGAGATACGCAGTATTTT; cdr3_aa: CASSALGEGDTQYF
clone_size: -; j_call: TRBJ2-7; v_call: TRBV5-1; d_call: -; cdr3_nt: TGCGCCAGCAGCGACCGGGACGAGTCCTACGAGCAGTACTTC; cdr3_aa: CASSDRDESYEQYF
clone_size: -; j_call: TRBJ2-7; v_call: TRBV28; d_call: TRBD2; cdr3_nt: TGTGCCAGCAGTTTCGGCGGGAGGGCCTTGAACGAGCAGTACTTC; cdr3_aa: CASSFGGRALNEQYF
clone_size: -; j_call: TRBJ2-7; v_call: TRBV9; d_call: -; cdr3_nt: TGTGCCAGCAGCGCCTGGGCAGGAAGCTCCTACGAGCAGTACTTC; cdr3_aa: CASSAWAGSSYEQYF
clone_size: -; j_call: TRBJ2-2; v_call: TRBV4-3; d_call: TRBD2; cdr3_nt: TGCGCCAGCAGCCTGTTGGGGGCGGGAGGGCCTGAGACCGGGGAGCTGTTTTTT; cdr3_aa: CASSLLGAGGPETGELFF
clone_size: -; j_call: TRBJ2-1; v_call: TRBV19; d_call: -; cdr3_nt: TGTGCCAGTAGTATCGGCCCTGTGTCCTACAATGAGCAGTTCTTC; cdr3_aa: CASSIGPVSYNEQFF
clone_size: -; j_call: TRBJ2-7; v_call: TRBV27; d_call: -; cdr3_nt: TGTGCCAGCAGTCCCGGGAAGGCGACCTACGAGCAGTACTTC; cdr3_aa: CASSPGKATYEQYF
clone_size: -; j_call: TRBJ1-1; v_call: TRBV7-9; d_call: -; cdr3_nt: TGTGCCAGCAGCTTAGGCGTGGGAGCGTCGACTGAAGCTTTCTTT; cdr3_aa: CASSLGVGASTEAFF
clone_size: -; j_call: TRBJ1-2; v_call: TRBV28; d_call: TRBD1; cdr3_nt: TGTGCCAGCATCGACAGGGGGGGTAACTATGGCTACACCTTC; cdr3_aa: CASIDRGGNYGYTF
clone_size: -; j_call: TRBJ2-7; v_call: TRBV27; d_call: TRBD2; cdr3_nt: TGTGCCAGCAGCACCGGACTAGCGGGAGGGTTCATGGCCTACGAGCAGTACTTC; cdr3_aa: CASSTGLAGGFMAYEQYF
clone_size: -; j_call: TRBJ2-1; v_call: TRBV9; d_call: -; cdr3_nt: TGTGCCAGCAGCGCGAGCCGGGACACCTACAATGAGCAGTTCTTC; cdr3_aa: CASSASRDTYNEQFF
clone_size: -; j_call: TRBJ2-1; v_call: TRBV28; d_call: TRBD2; cdr3_nt: TGTGCCAGCAGTTTTGGGCTAGCGGGATGGTCCTACAATGAGCAGTTCTTC; cdr3_aa: CASSFGLAGWSYNEQFF
clone_size: -; j_call: TRBJ2-7; v_call: TRBV19; d_call: -; cdr3_nt: TGTGCCAGTCAACCAGGCAGGGATCCCTACGAGCAGTACTTC; cdr3_aa: CASQPGRDPYEQYF
clone_size: -; j_call: TRBJ2-1; v_call: TRBV29-1; d_call: -; cdr3_nt: TGCAGCGTTGAAGTACGTGGGGGTTTACCGGGCAATGAGCAGTTCTTC; cdr3_aa: CSVEVRGGLPGNEQFF
clone_size: once; j_call: TRBJ2-7; v_call: TRBV27; d_call: -; cdr3_nt: TGTGCCAGCAGTTTAAACGGAAACTCCTACGAGCAGTACTTC; cdr3_aa: CASSLNGNSYEQYF
clone_size: -; j_call: TRBJ1-2; v_call: TRBV11-2; d_call: TRBD1; cdr3_nt: TGTGCCAGCAGCTCTCGACTGGGACAGGGATACTATGGCTACACCTTC; cdr3_aa: CASSSRLGQGYYGYTF
clone_size: once; j_call: TRBJ2-5; v_call: TRBV9; d_call: -; cdr3_nt: TGTGCCAGCAGCGTAGGTTTTGGGTCAGGAAAGACCCAGTACTTC; cdr3_aa: CASSVGFGSGKTQYF
clone_size: -; j_call: TRBJ2-1; v_call: TRBV28; d_call: -; cdr3_nt: TGTGCCAGCAGTCCTCTCTGGACACCCTACAATGAGCAGTTCTTC; cdr3_aa: CASSPLWTPYNEQFF